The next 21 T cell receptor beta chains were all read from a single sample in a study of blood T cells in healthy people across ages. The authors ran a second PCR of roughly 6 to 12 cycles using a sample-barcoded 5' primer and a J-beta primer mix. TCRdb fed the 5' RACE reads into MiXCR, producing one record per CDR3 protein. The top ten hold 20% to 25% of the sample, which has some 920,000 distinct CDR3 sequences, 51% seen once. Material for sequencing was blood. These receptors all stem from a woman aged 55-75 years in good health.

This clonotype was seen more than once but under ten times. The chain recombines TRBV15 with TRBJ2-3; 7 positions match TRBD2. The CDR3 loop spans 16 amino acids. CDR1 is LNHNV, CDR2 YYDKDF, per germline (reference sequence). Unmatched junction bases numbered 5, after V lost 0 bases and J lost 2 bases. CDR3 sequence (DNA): TGTGCCACCAGCAGAGAGGCGGGACTACTCACAGATACGCAGTATTTT. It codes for CATSREAGLLTDTQYF.

Here the CDR3 reads CASSSYRSISSPLHF. CDR3 DNA: TGTGCCAGCAGTTCCTACAGGAGTATTAGCTCACCCCTCCACTTT. This chain uses TRBV28 with TRBJ1-6, with a weak D call TRBD1 (5 bases). The V end lost 4 bases, the J end lost 10 bases, and 17 bases lay between the germline ends. The CDR3 spans 15 residues. The V gene's germline CDR1 is MDHEN and CDR2 SYDVKM.

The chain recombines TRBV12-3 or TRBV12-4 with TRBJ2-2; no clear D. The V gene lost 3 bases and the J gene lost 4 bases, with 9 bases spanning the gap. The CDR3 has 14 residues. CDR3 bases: TGTGCCAGCAGTTTTAAGACGGGCACCGGGGAGCTGTTTTTT. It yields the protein CASSFKTGTGELFF.

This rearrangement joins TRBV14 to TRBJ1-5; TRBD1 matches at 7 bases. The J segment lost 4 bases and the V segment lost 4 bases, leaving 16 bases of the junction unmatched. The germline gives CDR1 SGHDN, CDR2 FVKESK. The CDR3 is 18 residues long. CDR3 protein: CASSPTLLQGQPNQPQHF. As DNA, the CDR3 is TGTGCCAGCAGCCCCACGCTCCTACAGGGGCAACCTAATCAGCCCCAGCATTTT.

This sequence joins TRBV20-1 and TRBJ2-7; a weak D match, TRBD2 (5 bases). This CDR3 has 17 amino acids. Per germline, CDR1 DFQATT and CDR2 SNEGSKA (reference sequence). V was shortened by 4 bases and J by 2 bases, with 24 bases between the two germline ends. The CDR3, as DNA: TGCAGTGCTACTCTAGCATCTGGACGGGAAATCCCCTACGAGCAGTACTTC. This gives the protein CSATLASGREIPYEQYF.

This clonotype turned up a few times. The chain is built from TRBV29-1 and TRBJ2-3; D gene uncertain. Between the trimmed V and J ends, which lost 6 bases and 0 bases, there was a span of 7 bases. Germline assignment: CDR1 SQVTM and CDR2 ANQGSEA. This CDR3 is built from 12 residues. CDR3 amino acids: CSVFTSTDTQYF. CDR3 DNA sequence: TGCAGCGTCTTTACTAGCACAGATACGCAGTATTTT.

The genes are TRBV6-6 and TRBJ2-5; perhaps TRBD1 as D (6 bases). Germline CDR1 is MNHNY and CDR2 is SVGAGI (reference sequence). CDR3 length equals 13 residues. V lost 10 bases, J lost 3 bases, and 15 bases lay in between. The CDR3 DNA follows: TGTGCCACCCGCCTGGGGACAAAAGAGACCCAGTACTTC. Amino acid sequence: CATRLGTKETQYF.

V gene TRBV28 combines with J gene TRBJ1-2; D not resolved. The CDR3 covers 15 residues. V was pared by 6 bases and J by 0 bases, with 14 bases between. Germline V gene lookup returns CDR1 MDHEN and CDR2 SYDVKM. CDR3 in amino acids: CASRSLGVANYGYTF. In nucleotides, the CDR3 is TGTGCCAGCAGAAGCCTTGGTGTAGCTAACTATGGCTACACCTTC.

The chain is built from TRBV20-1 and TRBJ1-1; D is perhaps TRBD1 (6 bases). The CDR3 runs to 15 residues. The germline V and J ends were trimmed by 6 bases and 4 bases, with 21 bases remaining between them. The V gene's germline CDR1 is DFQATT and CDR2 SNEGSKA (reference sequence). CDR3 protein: CSARQNRAVGTEAFF. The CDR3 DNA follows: TGCAGTGCCAGGCAAAACAGGGCCGTAGGCACTGAAGCTTTCTTT.

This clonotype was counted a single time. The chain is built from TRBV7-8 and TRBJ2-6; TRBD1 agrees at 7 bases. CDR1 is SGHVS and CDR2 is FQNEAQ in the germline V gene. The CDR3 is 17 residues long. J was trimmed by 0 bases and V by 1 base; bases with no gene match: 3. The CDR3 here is CASSLEQGSSGANVLTF. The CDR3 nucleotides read TGTGCCAGCAGCTTAGAACAGGGGAGCTCTGGGGCCAACGTCCTGACTTTC.

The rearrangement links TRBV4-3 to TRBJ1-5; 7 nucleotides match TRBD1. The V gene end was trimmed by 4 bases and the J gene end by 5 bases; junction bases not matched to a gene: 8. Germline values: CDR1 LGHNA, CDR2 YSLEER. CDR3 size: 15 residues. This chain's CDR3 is CASSRRQGGDQPQHF. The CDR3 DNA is TGCGCCAGCAGCCGCCGACAGGGCGGGGATCAGCCCCAGCATTTT.

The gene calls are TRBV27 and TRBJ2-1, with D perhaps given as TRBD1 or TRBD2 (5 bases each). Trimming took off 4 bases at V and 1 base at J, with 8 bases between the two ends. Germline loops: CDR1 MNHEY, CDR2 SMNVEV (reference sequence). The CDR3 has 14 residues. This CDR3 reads CASSWGPSYNEQFF. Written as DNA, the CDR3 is TGTGCCAGCAGTTGGGGACCATCCTACAATGAGCAGTTCTTC.

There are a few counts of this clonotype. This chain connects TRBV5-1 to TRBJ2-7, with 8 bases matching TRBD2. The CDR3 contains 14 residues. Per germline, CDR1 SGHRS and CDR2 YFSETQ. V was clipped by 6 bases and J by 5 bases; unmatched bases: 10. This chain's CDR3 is CASTSGGVQNEQYF. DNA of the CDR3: TGCGCCAGCACAAGCGGGGGAGTTCAAAACGAGCAGTACTTC.

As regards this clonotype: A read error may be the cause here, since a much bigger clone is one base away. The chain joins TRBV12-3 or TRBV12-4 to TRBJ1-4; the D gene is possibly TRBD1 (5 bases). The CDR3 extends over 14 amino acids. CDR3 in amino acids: CACSERGGGEKLFF. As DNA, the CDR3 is TGTGCCTGCAGTGAGCGTGGGGGAGGTGAAAAACTGTTTTTT.

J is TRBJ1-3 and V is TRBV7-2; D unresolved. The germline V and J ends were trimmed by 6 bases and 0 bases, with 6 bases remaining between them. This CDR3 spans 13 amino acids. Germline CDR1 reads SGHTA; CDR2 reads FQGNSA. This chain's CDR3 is CASSSRSGNTIYF. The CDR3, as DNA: TGTGCCAGCAGTTCGCGCTCTGGAAACACCATATATTTT.

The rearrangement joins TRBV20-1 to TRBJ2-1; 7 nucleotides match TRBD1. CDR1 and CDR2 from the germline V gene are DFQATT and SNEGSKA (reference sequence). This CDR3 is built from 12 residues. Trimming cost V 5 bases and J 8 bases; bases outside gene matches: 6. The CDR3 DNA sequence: TGCAGTGCTCCTGACAGGGTCGATGAGCAGTTCTTC. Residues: CSAPDRVDEQFF.

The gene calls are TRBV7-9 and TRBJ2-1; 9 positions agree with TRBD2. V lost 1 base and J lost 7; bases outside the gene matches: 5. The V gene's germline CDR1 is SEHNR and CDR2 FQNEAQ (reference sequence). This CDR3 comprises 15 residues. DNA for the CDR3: TGTGCCAGCAGCTTAGTTGTCCTAGCGGGAAATGAGCAGTTCTTC. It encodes CASSLVVLAGNEQFF.

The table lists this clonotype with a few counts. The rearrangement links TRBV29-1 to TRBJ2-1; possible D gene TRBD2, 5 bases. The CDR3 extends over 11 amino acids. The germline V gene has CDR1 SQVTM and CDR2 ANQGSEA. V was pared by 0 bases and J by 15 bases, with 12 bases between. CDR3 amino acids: CSVEDKARGFF. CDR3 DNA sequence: TGCAGCGTTGAAGATAAGGCCCGGGGGTTCTTC.

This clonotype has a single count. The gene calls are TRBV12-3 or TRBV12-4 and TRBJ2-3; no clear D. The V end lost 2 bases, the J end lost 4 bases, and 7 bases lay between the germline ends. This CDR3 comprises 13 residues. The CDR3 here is CASSLLTSDTQYF. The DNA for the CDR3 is TGTGCCAGCAGTTTATTGACATCAGATACGCAGTATTTT.

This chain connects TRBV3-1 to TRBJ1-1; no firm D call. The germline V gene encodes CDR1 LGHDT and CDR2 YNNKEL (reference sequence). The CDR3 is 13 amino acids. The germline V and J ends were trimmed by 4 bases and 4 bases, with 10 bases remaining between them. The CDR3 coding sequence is TGTGCCAGCAGCCCGTTTAGAAGCACTGAAGCTTTCTTT. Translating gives CASSPFRSTEAFF.

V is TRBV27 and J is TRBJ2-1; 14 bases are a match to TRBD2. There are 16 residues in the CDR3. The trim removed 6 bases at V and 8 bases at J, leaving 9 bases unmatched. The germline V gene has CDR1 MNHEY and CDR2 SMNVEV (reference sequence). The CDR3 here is CASSRGTSGSLDEQFF. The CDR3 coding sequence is TGTGCCAGCAGCCGCGGGACTAGCGGGAGTCTAGATGAGCAGTTCTTC.